This T cell receptor beta chain originates from a study of cytomegalovirus exposure and HLA in healthy donors. Study results and limitations: A later analysis linked a missense DCLRE1C variant to TCR beta V- and J-gene trimming.

13 Jbeta primers and 60 Vbeta primers were used for the PCR. The data were produced by immunoSEQ multiplex PCR, yet TCRdb's version contains in-frame clones alone and is incomplete. Its table lists approximately 190,000 clones. The CDR3 contains 16 residues. Deletions cut 4 bases from V and 6 bases from J, with 21 bases between. Germline loops: CDR1 LNHDA, CDR2 SQIVND (reference sequence). As regards this clone: The antigen is not known.

Source material: PBMCs. This sequence was found in a boy between 10 and 17 years old in good health and CMV-seronegative. The chain uses TRBV19 and TRBJ1-2; perhaps TRBD1 as D (5 bases). CDR3 region: CASSNPGRAVRNGYTF. The CDR3 DNA reads as TGTGCCAGTAGTAACCCCGGCAGGGCGGTTAGGAATGGCTACACCTTC.